The rows below give T cell receptor beta chains drawn from one sample of a study of T-cell reconstitution after alpha-beta-depleted transplantation in children. MiXCR, applied by TCRdb to the PCR reads, yields one record per CDR3 protein. This table has hundreds of thousands of distinct CDR3 sequences, around 15% appearing once. The source material was PBMCs, mostly from graft donor cells, sampled 360 days after TCRalphabeta/CD19-depleted stem cell transplant. The receptors here all came from a boy in the first two years of life who had a stem cell transplant for Wiskott-Aldrich syndrome, so the T cells may come from the graft donor. The CDR3 runs from the conserved cysteine through the conserved F or W.

>TRBJ2-2|TRBV20-1
CSAREAGVTGELFF
>TRBJ2-5|TRBV3-1
CASSQEMSRGSGETQYF
>TRBJ2-2|TRBV12-3/TRBV12-4
CASILVGAWGELFF
>TRBJ2-1|TRBV5-4
CASSLSSGDYNEQFF
>TRBJ1-4|TRBV4-1
CASSQEEGEKLFF
>TRBJ2-7|TRBV19
CASSISSGSYEQYF
>TRBJ2-7|TRBV29-1
CSVARSLSYEQYF
>TRBJ1-1|TRBV11-2
CASSNIRTEAFF
>TRBJ1-1|TRBV5-1
CASSLKGPGMNTEAFF
>TRBJ2-5|TRBV27
CASMGPGVGQETQYF
>TRBJ1-6|TRBV6-5
CASSWGNSPLHF
>TRBJ2-3|TRBV7-9
CASSPYGQGQKDTQYF
>TRBJ2-1|TRBV6-1
CASSPTGRTTNEQFF
>TRBJ2-6|TRBV20-1
CSARPGLASSSGANVLTF
>TRBJ2-7|TRBV10-3
CAISDLGQGVLYEQYF
>TRBJ2-2|TRBV12-3/TRBV12-4
CASRVQGVYTGELFF
>TRBJ2-1|TRBV9
CASSPGGGAFSYNEQFF
>TRBJ2-3|TRBV5-1
CASSWSSGFTDTQYF
>TRBJ2-2|TRBV19
CASLDRGFTGELFF
>TRBJ2-4|TRBV19
CASTLVARGLGIQYF
>TRBJ2-7|TRBV3-1
CASSREATPLYEQYF
>TRBJ1-1|TRBV7-9
CASSLATGGNTEAFF
>TRBJ2-7|TRBV12-3/TRBV12-4
CASSLALGGPYEQYF
>TRBJ2-5|TRBV6-2/TRBV6-3
CASSYSKRRTKETQYF
>TRBJ2-3|TRBV13
CASSSWTGLADTQYF
>TRBJ1-1|TRBV12-3/TRBV12-4
CASTFTTGITEAFF
>TRBJ2-7|TRBV4-1
CASSQVFSPGSPLEQYF
>TRBJ2-3|TRBV29-1
CSVVTGITDTQYF
>TRBJ2-3|TRBV7-9
CASLLAYTDTQYF
>TRBJ2-7|TRBV12-3/TRBV12-4
CASGLAVTYEQYF
>TRBJ2-7|TRBV20-1
CSASSRGHDEQYF
>TRBJ2-7|TRBV5-6
CASSFGLAANEQYF
>TRBJ1-2|TRBV24-1
CATSDSGGPDNYGYTF
>TRBJ2-5|TRBV13
CASSFPGLAPQETQYF
>TRBJ2-5|TRBV2
CASTRESAGGPETQYF
>TRBJ2-1|TRBV5-4
CASSLYSLYEQFF
>TRBJ2-2|TRBV10-3
CATRPGQNTGELFF
>TRBJ2-7|TRBV28
CASSSKQGLYEQYF
>TRBJ2-7|TRBV2
CASRYGTGAYEQYF
>TRBJ2-5|TRBV10-3
CAISEVWSGGSQETQYF
>TRBJ2-5|TRBV7-2
CASSFNREETQYF
>TRBJ2-4|TRBV2
CASKDPRGKRSKNIQYF
>TRBJ1-5|TRBV6-1
CASSVIRGSQPQHF
>TRBJ2-5|TRBV7-9
CASGLFETSFQETQYF
>TRBJ2-1|TRBV10-1
CASSDDKSSYNEQFF
>TRBJ2-5|TRBV11-2
CASSLGGGRGREETQYF